One T cell receptor beta chain is described in this entry. As yet, its antigen is unknown. Then a second PCR, running roughly 7 to 11 cycles, was carried out with a sample-barcoded 5' primer and a J-beta primer mix. TCRdb ran MiXCR on the 5' RACE reads and lists one entry per CDR3 protein. The sample consists of approximately 760,000 distinct CDR3 sequences, 20% to 30% of them appearing once. The sample comes from a study of blood T cells in healthy people across ages. Findings and caveats of the study: The donors' CMV status was not determined, possibly confounding changes in expanded clonotypes. The percentage of naive T cells correlated strongly with TCR beta diversity.

The CDR3 extends over 13 amino acids. Germline V CDR1 and CDR2: MNHEY, SVGEGT. The V end lost 7 bases, the J end lost 3 bases, and 12 bases lay between the germline ends. These data are also associated with another study on T cells of mothers and their children. That source notes: Related mother and child pairs showed slightly greater overlap (not significant) than unrelated pairs did.

The chain uses TRBV6-2 or TRBV6-3 and TRBJ1-2, with D uncertain. The TCR comes from a boy aged 10-17 years in good health. Sequenced material: blood. The CDR3 DNA reads as TGTGCCAGCAATCTGGGGATCGACTATGGCTACACCTTC. It encodes CASNLGIDYGYTF.